This record covers a single TCR beta chain. Its antigen remains unidentified. Profiled with immunoSEQ multiplex PCR; TCRdb holds only in-frame clones, not every one. The table includes about 1.1 million clones, 75% to 85% detected once. This record comes from a study of shared clonotypes between healthy human individuals. Turning to the study itself: A couple of female and a few male donors aged 18 to 49 were enrolled. Broader study findings: Expectations were that clonotype sharing among donors would be affected by sequencing depth. Among non-shared clonotypes, generation probabilities were lower than among those shared by all four donors.

Within Nashville, Tennessee resided all donors, each a Caucasian adult. The sequence derives from a man aged 18 to 29 in good health. Some clones in this sample may be carry-over from other donors' samples. The specimen sequenced was memory CD4+ T cells from PBMCs. Regarding subset: CD45RA-negative fraction.

The CDR3 loop is CASSPSWESYEQYF. CDR3 in DNA: TGTGCCAGCAGCCCGTCATGGGAATCCTACGAGCAGTACTTC. The V call is TRBV9, the J call TRBJ2-7, with D uncertain. Germline V lookup: CDR1 SGDLS, CDR2 YYNGEE. V was shortened by 4 bases and J by 1 base, with 12 bases between the two germline ends. The CDR3 sequence is 14 residues long.